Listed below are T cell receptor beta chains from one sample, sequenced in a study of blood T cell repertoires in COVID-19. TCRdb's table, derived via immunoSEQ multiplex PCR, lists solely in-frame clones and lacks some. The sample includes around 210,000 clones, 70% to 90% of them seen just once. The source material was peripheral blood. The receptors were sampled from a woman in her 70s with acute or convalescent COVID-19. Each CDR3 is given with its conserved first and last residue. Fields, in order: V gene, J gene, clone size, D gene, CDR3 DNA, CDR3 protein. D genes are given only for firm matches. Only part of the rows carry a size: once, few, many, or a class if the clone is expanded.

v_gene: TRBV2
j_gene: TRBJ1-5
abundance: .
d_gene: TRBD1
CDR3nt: TGTGCCAGCGGGTTCGGGACAGGGGGCGGTCAGCCCCAGCATTTT
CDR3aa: CASGFGTGGGQPQHF

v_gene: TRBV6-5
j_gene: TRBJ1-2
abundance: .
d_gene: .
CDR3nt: TGTGCCAGCAGTTCTTCCCCGGGTCTGAGCTATGGCTACACCTTC
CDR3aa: CASSSSPGLSYGYTF

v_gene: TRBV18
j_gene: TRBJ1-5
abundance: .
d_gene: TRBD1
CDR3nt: TGTGCCAGCTCACCGGGCAGGGGGAGCAATCAGCCCCAGCATTTT
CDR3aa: CASSPGRGSNQPQHF

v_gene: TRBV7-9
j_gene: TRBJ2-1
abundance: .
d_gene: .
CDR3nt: TGTGCCAGCAGCTTAGCTTACGGGAATGAGCAGTTCTTC
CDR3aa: CASSLAYGNEQFF

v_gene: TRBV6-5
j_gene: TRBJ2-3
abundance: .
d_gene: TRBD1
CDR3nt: TGTGCCAGCAGTCTGGGACAGGGGAGCACAGATACGCAGTATTTT
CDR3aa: CASSLGQGSTDTQYF

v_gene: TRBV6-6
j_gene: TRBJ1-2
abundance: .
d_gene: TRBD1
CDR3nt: TGTGCCAGCAGGGACTCAGGGGGGTTGGACTATGGCTACACCTTC
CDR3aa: CASRDSGGLDYGYTF

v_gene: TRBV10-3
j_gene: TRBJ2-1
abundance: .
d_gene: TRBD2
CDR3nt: TGTGCCATCAGTCCAGCGGGGGAATACAATGAGCAGTTCTTC
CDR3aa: CAISPAGEYNEQFF

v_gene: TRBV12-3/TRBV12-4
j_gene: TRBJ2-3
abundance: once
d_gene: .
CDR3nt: TGTGCCAGCAGTTTAGCACGGGGTACGCAGTATTTT
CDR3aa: CASSLARGTQYF

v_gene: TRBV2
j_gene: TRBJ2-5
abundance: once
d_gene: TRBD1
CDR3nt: TGTGCCAGCAAAGGCCCTGACAGGGCGCAAGAGACCCAGTACTTC
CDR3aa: CASKGPDRAQETQYF

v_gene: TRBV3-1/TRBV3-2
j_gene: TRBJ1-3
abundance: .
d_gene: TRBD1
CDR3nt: TGTGCCAGCAGCCGACGTTCGGACAGGGCGCTCTACTCTGGAAACACCATATATTTT
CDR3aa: CASSRRSDRALYSGNTIYF

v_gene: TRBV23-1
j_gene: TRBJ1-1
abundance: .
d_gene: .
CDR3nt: TGCGCCAGCACCCCCGGAGTCACTGAAGCTTTCTTT
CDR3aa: CASTPGVTEAFF

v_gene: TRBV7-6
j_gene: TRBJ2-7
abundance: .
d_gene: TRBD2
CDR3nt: TGTGCCAGCAGCTTAGGTCGGCCGGGGGGTTCCTCCTACGAGCAGTACTTC
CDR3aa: CASSLGRPGGSSYEQYF

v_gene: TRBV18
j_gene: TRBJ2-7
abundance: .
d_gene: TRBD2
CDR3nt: TGTGCCAGCTCACTAGCGGGGTACGAGCAGTACTTC
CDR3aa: CASSLAGYEQYF

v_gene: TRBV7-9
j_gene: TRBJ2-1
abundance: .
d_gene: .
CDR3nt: TGTGCCAGCAGCTTTAAGGCGGGGGCCCTATACAATGAGCAGTTCTTC
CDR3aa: CASSFKAGALYNEQFF

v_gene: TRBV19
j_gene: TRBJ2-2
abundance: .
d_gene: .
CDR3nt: TGTGCCAGTAGTCGGTCCGGGGAGCTGTTTTTT
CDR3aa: CASSRSGELFF

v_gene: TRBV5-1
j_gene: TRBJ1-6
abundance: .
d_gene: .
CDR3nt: TGCGCCAGCAGTTTGGGGGTACAGGGAACCAATTCACCCCTCCACTTT
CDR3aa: CASSLGVQGTNSPLHF

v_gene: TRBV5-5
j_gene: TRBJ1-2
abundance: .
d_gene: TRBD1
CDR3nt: TGTGCCAGCAGTCTTTGGGGTTTGGGCCAGACAGGGGTCTATGGCTACACCTTC
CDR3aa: CASSLWGLGQTGVYGYTF

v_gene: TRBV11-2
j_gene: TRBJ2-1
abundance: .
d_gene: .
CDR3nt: TGTGCCAGCAGCTTACTAGGCAATGAGCAGTTCTTC
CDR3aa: CASSLLGNEQFF

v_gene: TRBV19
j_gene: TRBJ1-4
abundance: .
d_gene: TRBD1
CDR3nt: TGTGCCAGTAGTATCAGCGGGACAGGCGGAAAACTGTTTTTT
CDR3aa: CASSISGTGGKLFF

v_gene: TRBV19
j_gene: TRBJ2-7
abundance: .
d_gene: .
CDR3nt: TGTGCCAGTAGTCCATCAAACTACGAGCAGTACTTC
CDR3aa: CASSPSNYEQYF

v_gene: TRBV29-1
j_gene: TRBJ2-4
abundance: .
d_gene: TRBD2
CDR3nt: TGCAGCGTTGTGACCGGGACTAGGAAACTCCTAGCCAAAAACATTCAGTACTTC
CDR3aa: CSVVTGTRKLLAKNIQYF

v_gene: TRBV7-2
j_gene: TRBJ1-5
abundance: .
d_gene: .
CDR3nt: TGTGCCAGCAGCTTAGGGAGGACGTTTGGGTATAGCAATCAGCCCCAGCATTTT
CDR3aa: CASSLGRTFGYSNQPQHF

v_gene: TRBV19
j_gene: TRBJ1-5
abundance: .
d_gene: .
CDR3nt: TGTGCCAGTAGTAAGGGCCAGGGGCTAATCGGGCCCCAGCATTTT
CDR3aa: CASSKGQGLIGPQHF

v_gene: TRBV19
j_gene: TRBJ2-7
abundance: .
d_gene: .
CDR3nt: TGTGCCAGTAGTATCGGCCTAGAGTCCTACGAGCAGTACTTC
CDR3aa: CASSIGLESYEQYF